The TCR beta chain described here comes from a study of T cell responses to AZD1222 COVID-19 vaccine. As for this clone: Its specificity is unknown.

Measured with immunoSEQ multiplex PCR; TCRdb has only the in-frame clones, and not every one. This sample has approximately 150,000 clones, with over 90% found just once. The study's findings and limits: Nearly half of spike-specific TCRs reportedly target variant regions that are unmutated in the B.1.351 and B.1.1.7 variants. Just six AZD1222 recipients were seropositive at baseline.

The origin of this receptor is an adult in good health. The sequencing here drew on peripheral blood, taken on day 0 of AZD1222 vaccination.

For the CDR3, the DNA is TGTGCCGGGACGGACGTCATGAGGTTCCCCCCCACTGAAGCTTTCTTT. It translates to CAGTDVMRFPPTEAFF. V gene TRBV7-9 combines with J gene TRBJ1-1, with D possibly matching TRBD1 (5 bases). The germline V gene encodes CDR1 SEHNR and CDR2 FQNEAQ (reference sequence). The CDR3 consists of 16 residues. Trimming stripped 11 bases from V and 4 bases from J, with 26 bases between.